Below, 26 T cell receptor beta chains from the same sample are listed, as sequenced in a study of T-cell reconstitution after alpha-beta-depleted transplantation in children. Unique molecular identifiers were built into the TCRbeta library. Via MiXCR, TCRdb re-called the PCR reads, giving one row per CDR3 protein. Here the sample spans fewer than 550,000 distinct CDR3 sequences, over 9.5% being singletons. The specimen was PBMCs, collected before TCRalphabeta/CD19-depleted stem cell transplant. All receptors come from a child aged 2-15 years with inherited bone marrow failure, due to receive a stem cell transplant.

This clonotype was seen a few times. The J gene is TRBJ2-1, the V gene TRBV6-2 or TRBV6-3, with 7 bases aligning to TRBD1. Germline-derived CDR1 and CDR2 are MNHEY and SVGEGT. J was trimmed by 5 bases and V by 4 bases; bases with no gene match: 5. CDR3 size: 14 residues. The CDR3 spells CASSSRQGHNEQFF. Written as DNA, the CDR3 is TGTGCCAGCAGTTCCCGACAGGGCCACAATGAGCAGTTCTTC.

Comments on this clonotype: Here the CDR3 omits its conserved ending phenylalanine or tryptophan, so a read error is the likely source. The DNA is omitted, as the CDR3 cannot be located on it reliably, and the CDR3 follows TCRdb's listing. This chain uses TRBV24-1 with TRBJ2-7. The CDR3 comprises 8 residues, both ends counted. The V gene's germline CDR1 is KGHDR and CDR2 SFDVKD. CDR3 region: CATSDEVL.

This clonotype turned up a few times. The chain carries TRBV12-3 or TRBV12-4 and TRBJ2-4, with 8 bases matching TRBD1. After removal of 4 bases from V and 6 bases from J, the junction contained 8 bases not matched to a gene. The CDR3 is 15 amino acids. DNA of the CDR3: TGTGCCAGCAGTTCGACAGGGGCGAGTGGAAACATTCAGTACTTC. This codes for CASSSTGASGNIQYF.

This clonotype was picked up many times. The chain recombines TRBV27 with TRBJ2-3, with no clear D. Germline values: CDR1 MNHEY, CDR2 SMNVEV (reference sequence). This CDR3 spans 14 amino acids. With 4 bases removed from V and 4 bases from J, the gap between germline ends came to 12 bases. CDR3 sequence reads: CASSSAMLADTQYF. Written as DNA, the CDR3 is TGTGCCAGCAGTTCCGCGATGTTGGCAGATACGCAGTATTTT.

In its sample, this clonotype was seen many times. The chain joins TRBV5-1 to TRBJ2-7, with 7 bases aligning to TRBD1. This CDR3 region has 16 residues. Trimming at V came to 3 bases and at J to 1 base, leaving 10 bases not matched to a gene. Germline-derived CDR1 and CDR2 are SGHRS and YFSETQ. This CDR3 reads CASSWGPRQGSYEQYF. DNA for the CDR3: TGCGCCAGCAGCTGGGGTCCGAGACAGGGTTCCTACGAGCAGTACTTC.

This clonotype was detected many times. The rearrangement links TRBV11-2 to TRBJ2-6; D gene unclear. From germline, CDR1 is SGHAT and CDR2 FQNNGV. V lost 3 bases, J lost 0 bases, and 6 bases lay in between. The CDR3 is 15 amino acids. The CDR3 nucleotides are TGTGCCAGCAGCTTTTTTTACTCTGGGGCCAACGTCCTGACTTTC. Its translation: CASSFFYSGANVLTF.

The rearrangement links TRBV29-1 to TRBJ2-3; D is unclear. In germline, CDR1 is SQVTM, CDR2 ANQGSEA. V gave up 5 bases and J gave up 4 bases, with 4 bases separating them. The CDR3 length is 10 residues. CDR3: CSVHSDTQYF. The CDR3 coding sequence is TGCAGCGTTCATTCAGATACGCAGTATTTT.

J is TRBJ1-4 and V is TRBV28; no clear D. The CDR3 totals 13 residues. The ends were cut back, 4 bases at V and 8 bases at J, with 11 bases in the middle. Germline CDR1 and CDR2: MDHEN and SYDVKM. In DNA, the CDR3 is TGTGCCAGCAGTTCGTGGGGTTGGGAAAAACTGTTTTTT. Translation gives CASSSWGWEKLFF.

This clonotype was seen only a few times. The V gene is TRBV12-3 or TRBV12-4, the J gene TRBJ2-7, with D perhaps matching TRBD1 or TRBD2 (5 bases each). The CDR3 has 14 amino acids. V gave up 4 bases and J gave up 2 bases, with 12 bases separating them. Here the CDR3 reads CASSSDGTAYEQYF. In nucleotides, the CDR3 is TGTGCCAGCAGTTCGGACGGGACGGCCTACGAGCAGTACTTC.

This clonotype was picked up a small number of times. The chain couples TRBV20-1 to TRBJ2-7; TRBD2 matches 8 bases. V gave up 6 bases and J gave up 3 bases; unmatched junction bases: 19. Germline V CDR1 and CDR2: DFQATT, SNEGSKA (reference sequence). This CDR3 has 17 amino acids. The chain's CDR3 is CSARGREGPLLFYEQYF. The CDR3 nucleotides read TGCAGTGCACGTGGCCGGGAGGGCCCTCTTTTATTCTACGAGCAGTACTTC.

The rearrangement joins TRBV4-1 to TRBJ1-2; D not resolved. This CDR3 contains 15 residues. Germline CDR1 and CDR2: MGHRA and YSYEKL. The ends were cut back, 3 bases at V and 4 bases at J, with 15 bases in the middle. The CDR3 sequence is CASSHEGVGFYGYTF. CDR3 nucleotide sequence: TGCGCCAGCAGCCACGAAGGAGTGGGTTTCTATGGCTACACCTTC.

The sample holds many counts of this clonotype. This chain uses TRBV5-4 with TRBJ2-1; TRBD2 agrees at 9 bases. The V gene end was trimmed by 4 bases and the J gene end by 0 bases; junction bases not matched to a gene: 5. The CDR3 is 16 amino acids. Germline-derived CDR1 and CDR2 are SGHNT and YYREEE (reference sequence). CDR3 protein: CASSRAGGNSYNEQFF. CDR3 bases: TGTGCCAGCAGCCGAGCGGGAGGCAACTCCTACAATGAGCAGTTCTTC.

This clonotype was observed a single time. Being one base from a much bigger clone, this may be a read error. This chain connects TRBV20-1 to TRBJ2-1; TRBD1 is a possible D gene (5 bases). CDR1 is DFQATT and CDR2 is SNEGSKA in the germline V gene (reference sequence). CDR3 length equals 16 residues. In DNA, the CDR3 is TGCAGTGCTAGAGATCTTCAGGGCAGCTCCTACCATGAGCAGTTCTTC. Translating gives CSARDLQGSSYHEQFF.

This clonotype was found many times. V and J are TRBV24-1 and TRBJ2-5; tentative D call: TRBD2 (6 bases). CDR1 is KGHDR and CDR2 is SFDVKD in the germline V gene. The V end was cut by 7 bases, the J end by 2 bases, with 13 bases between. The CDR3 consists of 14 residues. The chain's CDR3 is CATRATGLQETQYF. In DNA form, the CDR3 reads TGTGCCACCAGGGCTACGGGACTTCAAGAGACCCAGTACTTC.

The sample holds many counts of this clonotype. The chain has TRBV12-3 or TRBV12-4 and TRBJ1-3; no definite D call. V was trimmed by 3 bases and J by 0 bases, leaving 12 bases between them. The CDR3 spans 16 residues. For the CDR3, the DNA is TGTGCCAGCAGTTTTTGGCCAGAGTCCTCTGGAAACACCATATATTTT. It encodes CASSFWPESSGNTIYF.

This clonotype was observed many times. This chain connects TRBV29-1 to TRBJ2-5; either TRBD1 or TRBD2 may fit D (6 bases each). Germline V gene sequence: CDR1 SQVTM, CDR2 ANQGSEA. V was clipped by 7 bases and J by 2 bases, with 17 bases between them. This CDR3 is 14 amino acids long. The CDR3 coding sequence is TGCAGCGCTGGAGGGGGAGTAACTCAAGAGACCCAGTACTTC. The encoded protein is CSAGGGVTQETQYF.

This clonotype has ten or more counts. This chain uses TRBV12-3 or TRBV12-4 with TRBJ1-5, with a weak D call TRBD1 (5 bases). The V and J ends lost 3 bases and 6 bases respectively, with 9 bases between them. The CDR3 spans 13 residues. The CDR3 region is CASSFPGGQPQHF. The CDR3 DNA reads TGTGCCAGCAGTTTTCCGGGGGGTCAGCCCCAGCATTTT.

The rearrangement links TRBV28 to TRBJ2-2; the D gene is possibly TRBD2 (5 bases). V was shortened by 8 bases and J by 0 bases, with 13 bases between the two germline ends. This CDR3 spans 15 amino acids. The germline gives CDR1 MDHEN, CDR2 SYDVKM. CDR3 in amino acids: CASGVGLSNTGELFF. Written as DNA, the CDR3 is TGTGCCAGCGGCGTCGGACTTTCGAACACCGGGGAGCTGTTTTTT.

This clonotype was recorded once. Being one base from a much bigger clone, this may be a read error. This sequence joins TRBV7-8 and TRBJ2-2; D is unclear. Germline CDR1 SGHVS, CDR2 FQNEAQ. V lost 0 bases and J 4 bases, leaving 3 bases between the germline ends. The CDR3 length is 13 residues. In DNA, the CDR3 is TGTGCCAGCAGCTTAGCGTGCACCGGGGAGCTGTTTTTT. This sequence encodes CASSLACTGELFF.

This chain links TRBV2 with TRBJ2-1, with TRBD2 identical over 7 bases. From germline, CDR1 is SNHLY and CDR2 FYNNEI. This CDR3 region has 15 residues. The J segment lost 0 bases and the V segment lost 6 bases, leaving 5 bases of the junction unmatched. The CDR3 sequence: CASSPTSVSYNEQFF. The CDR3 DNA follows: TGTGCCAGCAGCCCAACTAGCGTCTCCTACAATGAGCAGTTCTTC.

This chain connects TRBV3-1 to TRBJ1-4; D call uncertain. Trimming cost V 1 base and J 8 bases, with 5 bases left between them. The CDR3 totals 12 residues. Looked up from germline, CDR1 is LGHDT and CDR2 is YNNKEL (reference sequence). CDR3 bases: TGTGCCAGCAGCCAAGTTCGGGAAAAACTGTTTTTT. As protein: CASSQVREKLFF.

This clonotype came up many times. The CDR3 region is CATQGLKETQYF. As DNA, the CDR3 is TGTGCCACCCAAGGACTAAAAGAGACCCAGTACTTC. This chain joins TRBV28 and TRBJ2-5, with D possibly matching TRBD2 (6 bases). Germline V gives CDR1 MDHEN, CDR2 SYDVKM. CDR3 length: 12 amino acids. Deletions cut 10 bases from V and 3 bases from J, with 12 bases between.

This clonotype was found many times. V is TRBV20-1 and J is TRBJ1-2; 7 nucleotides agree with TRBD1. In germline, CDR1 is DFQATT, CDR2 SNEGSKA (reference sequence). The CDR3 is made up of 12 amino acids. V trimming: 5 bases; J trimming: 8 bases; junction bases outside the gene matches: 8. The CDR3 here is CSAPRQGGGYTF. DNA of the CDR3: TGCAGTGCTCCCCGACAGGGCGGGGGCTACACCTTC.

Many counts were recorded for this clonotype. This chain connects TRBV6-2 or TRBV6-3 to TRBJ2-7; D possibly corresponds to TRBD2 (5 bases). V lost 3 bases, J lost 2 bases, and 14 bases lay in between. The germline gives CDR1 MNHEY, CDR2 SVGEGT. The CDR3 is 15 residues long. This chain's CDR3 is CASSYRSRGTYEQYF. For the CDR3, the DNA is TGTGCCAGCAGTTATCGGTCCAGAGGGACCTACGAGCAGTACTTC.

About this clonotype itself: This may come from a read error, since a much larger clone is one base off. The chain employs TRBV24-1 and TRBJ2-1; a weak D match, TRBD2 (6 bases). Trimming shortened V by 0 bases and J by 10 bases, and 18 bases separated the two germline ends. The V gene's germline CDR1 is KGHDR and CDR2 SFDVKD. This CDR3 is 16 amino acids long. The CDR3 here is CATSDLEGLVGGEQFF. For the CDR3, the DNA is TGTGCCACCAGTGATTTGGAGGGGCTAGTGGGAGGAGAGCAGTTCTTC.

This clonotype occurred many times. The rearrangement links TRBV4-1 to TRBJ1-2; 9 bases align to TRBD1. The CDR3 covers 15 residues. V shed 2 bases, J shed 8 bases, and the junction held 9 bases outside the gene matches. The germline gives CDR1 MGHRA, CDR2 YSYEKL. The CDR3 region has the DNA TGCGCCAGCAGCCAACCGGGACAGGGCGTATGGGGCTACACCTTC. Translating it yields CASSQPGQGVWGYTF.